A selection of T cell receptor beta chains follows, all from one sample in a study of human T cells and chemical hapten exposure. TCRdb analysed the RACE reads with MiXCR anew, one entry per CDR3 protein. The table lists more than 110,000 distinct CDR3 sequences, about 11% of them singletons. The source was whole blood, collected in connection with sensitization to the hapten diphenylcyclopropenone (DPC). The receptors were sampled from a woman aged 45 to 65 with alopecia areata. Some clones in this sample may be carry-over from other donors' samples. Both conserved end residues are part of each CDR3. A D gene is named only where the DNA matches it firmly. Not all rows give a size; the values are once, few, many and, for expanded clones, a class.

j_call,clone_size,d_call,v_call,cdr3_nt,cdr3_aa
TRBJ1-2,few,TRBD1,TRBV7-2,TGTGCCAGCAGCAAGACAGGGGAGAGTGGCTACACCTTC,CASSKTGESGYTF
TRBJ2-3,.,TRBD2,TRBV6-5,TGTGCCAGCAGTATAGCGGGACACACAGATACGCAGTATTTT,CASSIAGHTDTQYF
TRBJ2-3,many,TRBD2,TRBV6-5,TGTGCCAGCAGTTACTGGGGACTAGCAACAGATACGCAGTATTTT,CASSYWGLATDTQYF
TRBJ1-4,.,.,TRBV18,TGTGCCAGCTCAAAGGGGACTGCTGATGGGGAAAAACTGTTTTTT,CASSKGTADGEKLFF
TRBJ2-7,.,TRBD1,TRBV28,TGTGCCAGCGAGGACAGGGATCCCCTACCAAACGAGCAGTACTTC,CASEDRDPLPNEQYF
TRBJ2-1,few,.,TRBV7-9,TGTGCCAGCACCCACCCCAGCGTGACCTCCTACAATGAGCAGTTCTTC,CASTHPSVTSYNEQFF
TRBJ2-2,.,.,TRBV7-3,TGTGCCAGCAGCCTCCAATCCCTTGGGGAGCTGTTTTTT,CASSLQSLGELFF
TRBJ2-7,.,TRBD2,TRBV11-2,TGTGCCAGCAGCCCCGGACTAGCGGGAGTGGGCGAGCAGTACTTC,CASSPGLAGVGEQYF
TRBJ2-3,.,.,TRBV6-2/TRBV6-3,TGTGCCAGCAGTTACACCCAGCGGAGCCCTAGGGATACGCAGTATTTT,CASSYTQRSPRDTQYF
TRBJ2-1,few,.,TRBV5-4,TGTGCCAGCAGCTTGGGGCAGGTCTTCTCCAATGAGCAGTTCTTC,CASSLGQVFSNEQFF
TRBJ2-4,few,.,TRBV20-1,TGCAGTGCTAGAGATGGTCGGAGGCCCGGGGCCATTCAGTACTTC,CSARDGRRPGAIQYF
TRBJ2-7,.,.,TRBV7-8,TGTGCCAGCAGCCCCACCAGACACGGTCACGAGCAGTACTTC,CASSPTRHGHEQYF
TRBJ2-4,.,.,TRBV6-5,TGTGCCAGCAGTTACCAAAACATTCAGTACTTC,CASSYQNIQYF
TRBJ2-7,once,.,TRBV6-2/TRBV6-3,TGTGCCAGCAGTTCCCATCTGGACAAATCCTCCTCCTACGAGCAGTACTTC,CASSSHLDKSSSYEQYF
TRBJ2-1,.,TRBD2,TRBV7-3,TGTGCCAGCAGCTTAATGGGTCCGGGACTAGCGGGAGGGCCCGCTGAGCAGTTCTTC,CASSLMGPGLAGGPAEQFF
TRBJ2-1,.,.,TRBV7-8,TGTGCCAGCGAGGGCCATTCCAATGAGCAGTTCTTC,CASEGHSNEQFF
TRBJ2-3,few,.,TRBV5-1,TGCGCCAGCAGTTCCAGGGAAACAGATACGCAGTATTTT,CASSSRETDTQYF